The next 23 T cell receptor beta chains were all read from a single sample in a study of blood T cell repertoires in COVID-19. Some clones are missing from TCRdb's copy, which holds only in-frame ones; the method was immunoSEQ multiplex PCR. The repertoire has 200,000 to 300,000 clones, more than 75% of them found once; the top ten carry 2% to 2.5%. The sample consisted of peripheral blood. These receptors came from a woman aged 50 to 60 with acute or convalescent COVID-19.

This clone was counted between two and nine times. The J gene is TRBJ2-5, the V gene TRBV24-1; D gene uncertain. This CDR3 spans 11 amino acids. V lost 5 bases, J lost 5 bases, and 5 bases lay in between. Germline V gives CDR1 KGHDR, CDR2 SFDVKD. CDR3 residues: CATSVGETQYF. In DNA form, the CDR3 reads TGTGCCACCAGTGTCGGGGAGACCCAGTACTTC.

The chain combines TRBV5-1 with TRBJ2-1; 7 bases are a match to TRBD2. The CDR3 has 15 amino acids. V lost 9 bases, J lost 5 bases, and 14 bases stayed unmatched. Germline CDR1 and CDR2: SGHRS and YFSETQ. The CDR3 sequence: CATSVDGTTHNEQFF. The CDR3 region has the DNA TGCGCCACTTCTGTGGACGGGACTACTCACAATGAGCAGTTCTTC.

This clone was seen a single time. The chain uses TRBV5-1 and TRBJ2-5, with D maybe TRBD1 (7 bases). This CDR3 spans 16 amino acids. Between the trimmed V and J ends, which lost 0 bases and 5 bases, there was a span of 17 bases. Per germline, CDR1 SGHRS and CDR2 YFSETQ. In DNA form, the CDR3 reads TGCGCCAGCAGCTTGGACCCCGGGGGCAGGGGGGAGACCCAGTACTTC. Translated, it gives CASSLDPGGRGETQYF.

The V call is TRBV18, the J call TRBJ1-5; D remains ambiguous. V gave up 2 bases and J gave up 4 bases, with 9 bases separating them. The CDR3 spans 14 residues. Germline V lookup: CDR1 KGHSH, CDR2 LQKENI. The CDR3 region has the DNA TGTGCCAGCTCACCAGGGCAGTATAATCAGCCCCAGCATTTT. This encodes CASSPGQYNQPQHF.

The CDR3 reads CASSYSGSSRELFF. CDR3 bases: TGTGCCAGCAGTTACTCGGGCAGCTCGAGGGAGCTGTTTTTT. This chain connects TRBV6-2 or TRBV6-3 to TRBJ2-2; D remains ambiguous. This CDR3 has 14 amino acids. The germline V gene encodes CDR1 MNHEY and CDR2 SVGEGT. V lost 0 bases and J 9 bases, leaving 11 bases between the germline ends.

The rearrangement joins TRBV24-1 to TRBJ2-7, with 8 nucleotides matching TRBD2. CDR1 and CDR2 from the germline V gene are KGHDR and SFDVKD. The CDR3 has 14 amino acids. Losses at the gene ends were 7 bases for V and 2 bases for J; bases not matched to a gene: 6. This chain's CDR3 is CATSQREIPYEQYF. CDR3 sequence (DNA): TGTGCCACCAGCCAGCGGGAGATCCCCTACGAGCAGTACTTC.

The gene calls are TRBV5-1 and TRBJ2-2, with TRBD2 as a possible D gene (6 bases). V shed 3 bases and J shed 8 bases, with 11 bases lying between them. CDR1 and CDR2 (germline): SGHRS, YFSETQ. The CDR3 loop spans 13 amino acids. CDR3 region: CASSSGLRGELFF. The CDR3 bases are TGCGCCAGCAGCTCGGGACTTCGTGGGGAGCTGTTTTTT.

V gene TRBV19 combines with J gene TRBJ2-3, with D uncertain. V shed 5 bases and J shed 0 bases, with 9 bases lying between them. Per the germline V gene, CDR1 is LNHDA and CDR2 is SQIVND (reference sequence). The length of the CDR3 is 14 residues. The CDR3 loop reads CASSSSLSTDTQYF. The CDR3 bases are TGTGCCAGTAGTTCCTCGTTGAGCACAGATACGCAGTATTTT.

The gene calls are TRBV3-1 (or the pseudogene TRBV3-2) and TRBJ1-2, with 11 bases that match TRBD1. Trimming took 2 bases from V and 8 from J; bases not matched to a gene: 4. Germline lookup yields CDR1 LGHDT and CDR2 YNNKEL (reference sequence). The CDR3 runs 14 residues. This CDR3 reads CASSQRTGGLGYTF. The CDR3 nucleotides are TGTGCCAGCAGCCAAAGGACAGGGGGCCTGGGCTACACCTTC.

This sequence joins TRBV3-1 (or the pseudogene TRBV3-2) and TRBJ2-3; 9 positions match TRBD2. Germline CDR1 is LGHDT and CDR2 is YNNKEL (reference sequence). V shed 10 bases and J 4 bases; nucleotides not matched to a gene: 9. The CDR3 runs 14 residues. CDR3 sequence (DNA): TGTGCCACCGTGCTAGCGGGACCTTCAGATACGCAGTATTTT. It specifies CATVLAGPSDTQYF.

The rearrangement uses TRBV19 and TRBJ1-2, with D possibly being TRBD1 (5 bases). Trimming left V 6 bases short and J 4 bases short, with 18 bases between. Germline values: CDR1 LNHDA, CDR2 SQIVND (reference sequence). This CDR3 contains 15 residues. CDR3 DNA: TGTGCCAGTAGCCTGCAGGGAGAGGAGGGCTATGGCTACACCTTC. It is translated as CASSLQGEEGYGYTF. The full variable domain, in which reference TRBV19 and TRBJ1-2 provide the parts outside the CDR3, is DGGITQSPKYLFRKEGQNVTLSCEQNLNHDAMYWYRQDPGQGLRLIYYSQIVNDFQKGDIAEGYSVSREKKESFPLTVTSAQKNPTAFYLCASSLQGEEGYGYTFGSGTRLTVV.

CDR3 DNA: TGTGCCAGTACCGGGACAGGGAATGAAAAACTGTTTTTT. This gives the protein CASTGTGNEKLFF. The chain recombines TRBV19 with TRBJ1-4, with 9 positions matching TRBD1. The CDR3 has 13 residues. V shed 7 bases, J shed 5 bases, and the junction held 2 bases outside the gene matches. Germline V gene data show CDR1 as LNHDA and CDR2 as SQIVND (reference sequence).

J is TRBJ2-1 and V is TRBV4-3, with D maybe TRBD2 (6 bases). CDR1 is LGHNA, CDR2 YSLEER, per germline. Trimming stripped 2 bases from V and 6 bases from J, with 11 bases between. This CDR3 has 14 residues. The CDR3 DNA reads as TGCGCCAGCAGCCAACGGAATAGCGGCAATGAGCAGTTCTTC. Translating it yields CASSQRNSGNEQFF.

The chain combines TRBV11-1 with TRBJ1-1; D unclear. The length of the CDR3 is 14 residues. CDR1 is SGHAT and CDR2 is FQDESV in the germline V gene (reference sequence). V was shortened by 1 base and J by 1 base, with 7 bases between the two germline ends. CDR3 residues: CASSLGRANTEAFF. Here the CDR3 DNA reads TGTGCCAGCAGCTTAGGGCGGGCGAACACTGAAGCTTTCTTT.

The V and J genes are TRBV7-3 and TRBJ1-2; D perhaps matches TRBD1 (6 bases). The CDR3 has 16 residues. With 2 bases removed from V and 0 bases from J, the gap between germline ends came to 13 bases. Germline V gene data show CDR1 as SGHTA and CDR2 as FQGTGA. The CDR3 bases are TGTGCCAGCAGCTTATTGGACAGAACCTCTAACTATGGCTACACCTTC. Encoded protein: CASSLLDRTSNYGYTF.

This rearrangement joins TRBV15 to TRBJ1-4; D is possibly TRBD1 (5 bases). The length of the CDR3 is 16 residues. Germline V CDR1 and CDR2: LNHNV, YYDKDF (reference sequence). V was pared by 5 bases and J by 0 bases, with 13 bases between. DNA for the CDR3: TGTGCCACCAGCGCAGGCAGGGTAGCAACTAATGAAAAACTGTTTTTT. This codes for CATSAGRVATNEKLFF. The variable domain in full, completed from reference TRBV15 and TRBJ1-4, reads DAMVIQNPRYQVTQFGKPVTLSCSQTLNHNVMYWYQQKSSQAPKLLFHYYDKDFNNEADTPDNFQSRRPNTSFCFLDIRSPGLGDTAMYLCATSAGRVATNEKLFFGSGTQLSVL.

The DNA for the CDR3 is TGTGCCAGCAGCCTCACCAGGGCGTTGTGGAACACTGAAGCTTTCTTT. Translating it yields CASSLTRALWNTEAFF. V usage is TRBV5-8 and J usage is TRBJ1-1, with D tentatively TRBD1 (5 bases). Germline assignment: CDR1 SGHTS and CDR2 YDEGEE. The CDR3 runs 16 residues. The germline V and J ends were trimmed by 4 bases and 1 base, with 17 bases remaining between them.

The chain is built from TRBV7-9 and TRBJ2-5; D is perhaps TRBD1 (5 bases). CDR1 is SEHNR, CDR2 FQNEAQ, per germline (reference sequence). Between the trimmed V and J ends, which lost 5 bases and 2 bases, there was a span of 9 bases. The CDR3 runs to 13 residues. CDR3 residues: CASSPDRQETQYF. In DNA, the CDR3 is TGTGCCAGCAGCCCCGACAGACAAGAGACCCAGTACTTC.

The CDR3 bases are TGTGCCAGCAGTACACAGGGTCTCTATGGCTACACCTTC. Amino acid sequence: CASSTQGLYGYTF. J is TRBJ1-2 and V is TRBV6-6, with D perhaps matching TRBD1 (6 bases). The length of the CDR3 is 13 residues. Trimming removed 5 bases from V and 4 bases from J, with 11 bases in between. Germline V gene data show CDR1 as MNHNY and CDR2 as SVGAGI (reference sequence).

The rearrangement links TRBV2 to TRBJ2-7, with 7 bases lining up with TRBD2. Germline loops: CDR1 SNHLY, CDR2 FYNNEI. With 6 bases clipped from V and 3 bases from J, the junction kept 8 bases outside the gene matches. CDR3 size: 14 residues. This chain's CDR3 is CASSRGLGSYEQYF. The CDR3 DNA reads TGTGCCAGCAGCCGCGGACTAGGGAGCTACGAGCAGTACTTC.

The rearrangement links TRBV4-1 to TRBJ1-2, with a possible D match to TRBD1 (5 bases). Germline loops: CDR1 MGHRA, CDR2 YSYEKL. V was cut by 1 base and J by 0 bases, with 12 bases left in between. This CDR3 contains 16 residues. CDR3 loop: CASSQVVTASNYGYTF. In nucleotides, the CDR3 is TGCGCCAGCAGCCAAGTGGTGACAGCTTCTAACTATGGCTACACCTTC.

This sequence joins TRBV24-1 and TRBJ2-7, with 8 bases identical to TRBD1. Looked up from germline, CDR1 is KGHDR and CDR2 is SFDVKD. CDR3 length equals 21 residues. Unmatched junction bases numbered 23, after V lost 2 bases and J lost 3 bases. The CDR3 DNA follows: TGTGCCACCAGTGATTCACCAGGCAGGACAGGGAACCTCTTGGACATCTACGAGCAGTACTTC. Translating gives CATSDSPGRTGNLLDIYEQYF.

This sequence joins TRBV5-6 and TRBJ2-7; perhaps TRBD1 as D (6 bases). CDR1 SGHDT and CDR2 YYEEEE come from the germline V gene. V was clipped by 1 base and J by 1 base, with 12 bases between them. The CDR3 runs 15 residues. The CDR3 loop is CASSLTGTGSYEQYF. The CDR3 DNA is TGTGCCAGCAGCTTGACGGGCACAGGGTCCTACGAGCAGTACTTC. Looking up the rest from reference TRBV5-6 and TRBJ2-7 gives the full variable domain: DAGVTQSPTHLIKTRGQQVTLRCSPKSGHDTVSWYQQALGQGPQFIFQYYEEEERQRGNFPDRFSGHQFPNYSSELNVNALLLGDSALYLCASSLTGTGSYEQYFGPGTRLTVT.